Each of the 3 T cell receptor beta chains below was sequenced from the same sample in a study of cytomegalovirus exposure and HLA in healthy donors. PCR employed 60 Vbeta and 13 Jbeta primers. Repertoires were generated with immunoSEQ multiplex PCR, while TCRdb's copy carries only in-frame clones and drops some. The sample has under 70,000 clones, around 67% seen once. Specimen: PBMCs. The receptors derive from a woman in her twenties or thirties in good health and CMV-seronegative.

The genes are TRBV6-5 and TRBJ2-7; 7 bases are a match to TRBD2. J was trimmed by 3 bases and V by 6 bases; bases with no gene match: 8. The germline CDR1 and CDR2 sequences are MNHEY and SVGAGI. The CDR3 sequence is 14 residues long. CDR3 nucleotides: TGTGCCAGCAGAACCGGGACGGGGGGCTACGAGCAGTACTTC. This gives the protein CASRTGTGGYEQYF.

The chain couples TRBV5-4 to TRBJ2-2, with 10 bases aligning to TRBD2. The trim removed 4 bases at V and 6 bases at J, leaving 9 bases unmatched. The germline V gene encodes CDR1 SGHNT and CDR2 YYREEE (reference sequence). The length of the CDR3 is 16 residues. The chain's CDR3 is CASSQDTSGVSGELFF. CDR3 nucleotides: TGTGCCAGCAGCCAAGATACTAGCGGGGTATCCGGGGAGCTGTTTTTT.

The chain recombines TRBV18 with TRBJ1-2; 7 bases agree with TRBD1. Germline V gene sequence: CDR1 KGHSH, CDR2 LQKENI. V lost 4 bases and J lost 8; bases outside the gene matches: 7. CDR3 length: 13 amino acids. CDR3 sequence (DNA): TGTGCCAGCTCACACCGGGACAGAGCGGGCTACACCTTC. This translates into CASSHRDRAGYTF.